This T cell receptor beta chain is from a study of shared clonotypes between healthy human individuals. General study points: A small donor pool kept down the genetic and exposure-history diversity that was represented. Clonotypes shared by all four sorted-subset donors had higher generation probabilities than non-shared clonotypes.

Naive CD8 cells comprised CD45RO-negative, CCR7-positively selected cells, excluding terminally differentiated effector memory CD45RA+ cells. All donors qualified as healthy HIV-negative adults and had experienced no recent acute infections or vaccinations. For this clone: Its antigen is not known.

CDR3 length equals 16 residues. Germline V lookup: CDR1 SEHNR, CDR2 FQNEAQ (reference sequence). V was pared by 4 bases and J by 0 bases, with 4 bases of the junction left unmatched. Method: immunoSEQ multiplex PCR; TCRdb's copy keeps in-frame clones and lacks some. The sample consists of fewer than 1 million clones, around 96% of them appearing once. Sequencing was carried out using naive CD8+ T cells sorted from blood. The TCR was taken from a man younger than 45 in good health. J is TRBJ1-5 and V is TRBV7-9, with 9 bases lining up with TRBD1. The CDR3 here is CASSSTGGNSNQPQHF. DNA of the CDR3: TGTGCCAGCAGCTCGACAGGGGGGAATAGCAATCAGCCCCAGCATTTT.